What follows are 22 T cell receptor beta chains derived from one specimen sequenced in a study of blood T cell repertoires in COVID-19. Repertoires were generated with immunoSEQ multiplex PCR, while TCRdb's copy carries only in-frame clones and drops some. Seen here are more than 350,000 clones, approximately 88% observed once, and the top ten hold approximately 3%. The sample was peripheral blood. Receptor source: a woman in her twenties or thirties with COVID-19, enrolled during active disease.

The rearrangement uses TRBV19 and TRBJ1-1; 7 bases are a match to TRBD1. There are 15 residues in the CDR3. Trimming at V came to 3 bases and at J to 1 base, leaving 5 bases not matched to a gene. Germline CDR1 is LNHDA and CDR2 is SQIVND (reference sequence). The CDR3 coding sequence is TGTGCCAGTAGTATCACGGGGACAGCGAACACTGAAGCTTTCTTT. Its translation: CASSITGTANTEAFF.

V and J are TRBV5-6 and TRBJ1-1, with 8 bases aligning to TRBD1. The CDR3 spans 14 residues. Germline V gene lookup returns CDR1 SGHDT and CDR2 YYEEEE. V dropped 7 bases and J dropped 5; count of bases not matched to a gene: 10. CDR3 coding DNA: TGTGCCAGCGGAACCGGACAGGGAAGGACTGAAGCTTTCTTT. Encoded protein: CASGTGQGRTEAFF.

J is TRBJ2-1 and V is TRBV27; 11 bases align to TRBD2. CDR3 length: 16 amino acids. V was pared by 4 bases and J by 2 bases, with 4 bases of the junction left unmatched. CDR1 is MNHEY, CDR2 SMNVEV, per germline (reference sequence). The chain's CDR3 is CASSSPSGGTYNEQFF. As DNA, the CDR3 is TGTGCCAGCAGTTCCCCTAGCGGGGGGACCTACAATGAGCAGTTCTTC.

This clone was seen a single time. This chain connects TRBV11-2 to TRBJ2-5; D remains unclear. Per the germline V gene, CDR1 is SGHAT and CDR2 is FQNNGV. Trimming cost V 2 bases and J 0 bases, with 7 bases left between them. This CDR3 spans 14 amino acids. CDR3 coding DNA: TGTGCCAGCAGCTTACTTAATAACCAAGAGACCCAGTACTTC. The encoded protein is CASSLLNNQETQYF. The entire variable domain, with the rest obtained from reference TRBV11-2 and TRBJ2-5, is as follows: EAGVAQSPRYKIIEKRQSVAFWCNPISGHATLYWYQQILGQGPKLLIQFQNNGVVDDSQLPKDRFSAERLKGVDSTLKIQPAKLEDSAVYLCASSLLNNQETQYFGPGTRLLVL.

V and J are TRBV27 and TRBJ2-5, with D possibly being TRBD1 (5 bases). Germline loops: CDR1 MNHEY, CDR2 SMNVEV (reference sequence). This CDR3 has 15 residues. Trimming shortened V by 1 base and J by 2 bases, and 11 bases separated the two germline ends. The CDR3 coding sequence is TGTGCCAGCAGTTTATTGCAGGGTGGGCAAGAGACCCAGTACTTC. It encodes CASSLLQGGQETQYF.

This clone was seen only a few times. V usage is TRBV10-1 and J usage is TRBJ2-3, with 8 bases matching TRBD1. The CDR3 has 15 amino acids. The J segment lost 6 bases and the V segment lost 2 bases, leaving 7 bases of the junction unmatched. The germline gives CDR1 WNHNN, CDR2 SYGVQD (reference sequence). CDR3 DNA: TGCGCCAGCAGTGAGGGGACAGGAGGTAGGGATACGCAGTATTTT. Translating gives CASSEGTGGRDTQYF.

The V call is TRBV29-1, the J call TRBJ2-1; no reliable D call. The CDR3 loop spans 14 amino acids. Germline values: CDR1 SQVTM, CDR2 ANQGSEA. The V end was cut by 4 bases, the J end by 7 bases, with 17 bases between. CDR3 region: CSVGHESGWNEQFF. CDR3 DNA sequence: TGCAGCGTTGGCCATGAGTCAGGCTGGAATGAGCAGTTCTTC.

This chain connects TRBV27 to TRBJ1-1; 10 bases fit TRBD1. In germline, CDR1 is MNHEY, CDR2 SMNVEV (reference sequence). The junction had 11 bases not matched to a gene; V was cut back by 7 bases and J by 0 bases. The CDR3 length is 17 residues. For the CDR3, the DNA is TGTGCCAGCAATACCATGGGACAGGGGAACATGAACACTGAAGCTTTCTTT. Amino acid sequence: CASNTMGQGNMNTEAFF.

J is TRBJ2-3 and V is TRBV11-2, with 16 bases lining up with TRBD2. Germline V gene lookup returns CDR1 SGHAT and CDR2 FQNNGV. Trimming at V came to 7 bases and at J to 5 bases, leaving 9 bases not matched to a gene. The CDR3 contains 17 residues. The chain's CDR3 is CASKTGLAGGPGDTQYF. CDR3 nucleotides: TGTGCCAGCAAGACGGGACTAGCGGGAGGGCCAGGAGATACGCAGTATTTT.

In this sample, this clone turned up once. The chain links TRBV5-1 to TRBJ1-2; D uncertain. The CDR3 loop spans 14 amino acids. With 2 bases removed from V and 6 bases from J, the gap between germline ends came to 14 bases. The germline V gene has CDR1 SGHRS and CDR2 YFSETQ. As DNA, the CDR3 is TGCGCCAGCAGCTTAAGTCTTGTGAGGGATGGCTACACCTTC. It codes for CASSLSLVRDGYTF.

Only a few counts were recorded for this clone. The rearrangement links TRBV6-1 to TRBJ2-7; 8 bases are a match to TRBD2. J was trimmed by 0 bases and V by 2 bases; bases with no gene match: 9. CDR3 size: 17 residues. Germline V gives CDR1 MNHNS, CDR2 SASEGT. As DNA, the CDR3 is TGTGCCAGCAGTGAATATTACCTGGGGACTAGCTCCTACGAGCAGTACTTC. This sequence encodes CASSEYYLGTSSYEQYF.

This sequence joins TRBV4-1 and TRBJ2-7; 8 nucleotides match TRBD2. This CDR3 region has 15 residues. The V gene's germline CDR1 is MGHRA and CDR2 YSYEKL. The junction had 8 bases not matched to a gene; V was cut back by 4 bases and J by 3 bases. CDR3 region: CASSLEWLAGYEQYF. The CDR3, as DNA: TGCGCCAGCAGCCTAGAATGGCTAGCGGGCTACGAGCAGTACTTC.

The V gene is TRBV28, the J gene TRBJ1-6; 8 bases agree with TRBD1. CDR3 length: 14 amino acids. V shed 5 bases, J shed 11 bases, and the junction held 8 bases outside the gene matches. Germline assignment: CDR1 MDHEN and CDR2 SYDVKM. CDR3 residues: CASSQDREWPPLHF. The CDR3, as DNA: TGTGCCAGCAGTCAGGACAGGGAGTGGCCACCCCTCCACTTT.

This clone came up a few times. The CDR3 loop is CASSYGQPNQPQHF. CDR3 nucleotides: TGTGCCAGCAGTTACGGGCAGCCCAATCAGCCCCAGCATTTT. The V call is TRBV6-6, the J call TRBJ1-5; D is unclear. The CDR3 consists of 14 residues. CDR1 MNHNY and CDR2 SVGAGI come from the germline V gene (reference sequence). Trimming took 2 bases from V and 3 from J, leaving 8 bases between them.

CDR3: CASSLDGAGYGYTF. CDR3 sequence (DNA): TGCGCCAGCAGCTTGGATGGGGCTGGCTATGGCTACACCTTC. The chain joins TRBV5-1 to TRBJ1-2; perhaps TRBD1 as D (5 bases). The CDR3 extends over 14 amino acids. Between the trimmed V and J ends, which lost 0 bases and 4 bases, there was a span of 10 bases. CDR1 and CDR2 (germline): SGHRS, YFSETQ.

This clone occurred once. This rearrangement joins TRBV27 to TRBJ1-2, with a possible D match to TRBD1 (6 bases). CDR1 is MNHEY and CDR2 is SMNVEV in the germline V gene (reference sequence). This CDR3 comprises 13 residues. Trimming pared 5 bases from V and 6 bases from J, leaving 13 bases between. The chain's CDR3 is CASSATGLNGYTF. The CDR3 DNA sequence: TGTGCCAGCAGTGCCACAGGGTTGAATGGCTACACCTTC.

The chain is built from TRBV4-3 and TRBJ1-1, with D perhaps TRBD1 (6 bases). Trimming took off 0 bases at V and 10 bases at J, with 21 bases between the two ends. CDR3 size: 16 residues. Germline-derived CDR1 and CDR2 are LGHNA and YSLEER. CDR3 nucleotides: TGCGCCAGCAGCCAAGAGACAGGTACCCGGTTCGTTAGAGCTTTCTTT. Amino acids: CASSQETGTRFVRAFF.

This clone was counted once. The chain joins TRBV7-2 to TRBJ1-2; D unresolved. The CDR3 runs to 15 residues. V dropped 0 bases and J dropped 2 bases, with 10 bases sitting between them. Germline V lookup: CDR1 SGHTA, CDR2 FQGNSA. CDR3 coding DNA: TGTGCCAGCAGCTTAGCATGGGCACGAAACTATGGCTACACCTTC. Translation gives CASSLAWARNYGYTF.

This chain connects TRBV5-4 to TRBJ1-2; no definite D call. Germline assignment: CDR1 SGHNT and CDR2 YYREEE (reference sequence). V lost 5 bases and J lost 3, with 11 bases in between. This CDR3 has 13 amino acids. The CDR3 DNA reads TGTGCCAGCAGTTCAGGAAACGACTATGGCTACACCTTC. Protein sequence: CASSSGNDYGYTF.

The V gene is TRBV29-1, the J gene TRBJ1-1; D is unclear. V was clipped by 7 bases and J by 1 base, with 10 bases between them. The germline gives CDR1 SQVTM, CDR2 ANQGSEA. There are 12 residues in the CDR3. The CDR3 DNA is TGCAGCGGCCATATGGCGAACACTGAAGCTTTCTTT. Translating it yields CSGHMANTEAFF.

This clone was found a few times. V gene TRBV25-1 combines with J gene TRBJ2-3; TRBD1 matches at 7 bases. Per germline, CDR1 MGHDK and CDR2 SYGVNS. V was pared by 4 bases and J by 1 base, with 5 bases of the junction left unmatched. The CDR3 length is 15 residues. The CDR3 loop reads CASSADRVRTDTQYF. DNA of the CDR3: TGTGCCAGCAGTGCCGACAGGGTCCGCACAGATACGCAGTATTTT.

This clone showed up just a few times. The CDR3 DNA is TGTGCCAGCAGTTTCTCATCGACAGGGGGCATCTATGGCTACACCTTC. Amino acids: CASSFSSTGGIYGYTF. The rearrangement links TRBV27 to TRBJ1-2, with 10 bases lining up with TRBD1. With 3 bases clipped from V and 4 bases from J, the junction kept 8 bases outside the gene matches. The CDR3 extends over 16 amino acids. The germline CDR1 and CDR2 sequences are MNHEY and SMNVEV (reference sequence).